The 3 T cell receptor beta chains reported below all come from one sample, sequenced in a study of Ad26.COV2.S vaccination and SARS-CoV-2 variants. The treatment denotes: some 20 received Ad26.COV2.S at low or high dose, single or two shots; several received placebo; per-sample allocation not given. Collection of samples fell on day 63 after the first vaccine or placebo injection. Generated by immunoSEQ multiplex PCR, the TCRdb table keeps only in-frame clones and is missing some. This repertoire shows roughly 700,000 clones, roughly 90% found once; its top ten account for approximately 1.5%. The specimen comprised peripheral blood, sampled in a trial of Ad26.COV2.S vaccine versus placebo. These receptors all come from a person between 18 and 60 years old who received the Ad26.COV2.S COVID-19 vaccine or a placebo.

CDR3 nucleotides: TGTGCCAGCAGTTACGGACAGGGCCGTAATGAAAAACTGTTTTTT. Protein product: CASSYGQGRNEKLFF. V and J are TRBV6-5 and TRBJ1-4; 8 nucleotides align to TRBD1. The CDR3 runs 15 residues. Germline CDR1 reads MNHEY; CDR2 reads SVGAGI. Germline trimming cut 2 bases from V and 4 bases from J; bases unmatched to any gene: 3.

V is TRBV19 and J is TRBJ1-6, with a tentative D call TRBD1 (5 bases). V lost 5 bases, J lost 0 bases, and 11 bases lay in between. This CDR3 region has 16 residues. Germline V CDR1 and CDR2: LNHDA, SQIVND (reference sequence). CDR3 nucleotide sequence: TGTGCCAGTAGTTGGAGGGGAAGCTCCTATAATTCACCCCTCCACTTT. Its translation: CASSWRGSSYNSPLHF.

This chain joins TRBV5-6 and TRBJ2-1, with no clear D. CDR1 and CDR2 (germline): SGHDT, YYEEEE. The germline V and J ends were trimmed by 6 bases and 0 bases, with 13 bases remaining between them. The CDR3 is made up of 15 amino acids. CDR3 loop: CASTEGRSSYNEQFF. The CDR3 nucleotides are TGTGCCAGCACTGAAGGAAGGAGCTCCTACAATGAGCAGTTCTTC. The full variable domain, in which reference TRBV5-6 and TRBJ2-1 provide the parts outside the CDR3, is DAGVTQSPTHLIKTRGQQVTLRCSPKSGHDTVSWYQQALGQGPQFIFQYYEEEERQRGNFPDRFSGHQFPNYSSELNVNALLLGDSALYLCASTEGRSSYNEQFFGPGTRLTVL.